One T cell receptor beta chain is described in this entry. This clone is a singleton in its sample. Its antigen is unknown. One base away there is no much larger clone; base qualities are not given. The sample is drawn from a study of blood T cell repertoires in COVID-19 (dated by TCRdb to the early 2020s). Some background on the complete study: The collaborator samples originated in the United States, Italy and Spain and spanned the acute and convalescent phases of COVID-19. The prospective study material was composed of cDNA or gDNA derived from T cells, B-cell-depleted T cells, or PBMCs. Deeply sampled blood TCRbeta repertoires from subjects exposed to, actively infected with, or recovered from COVID-19 were included in the dataset. The repertoires were released in a freely available public database meant as a resource for research on the immune response to SARS-CoV-2. Samples came from the ongoing ImmuneRACE study (first 160 participants) plus 1,254 subjects from 6 global collaborators. A de-identified subject ID, COVID-19 status, age in years and sex were almost always included in the sample metadata. HLA class I and class II types, where available, came from metadata supplied by the sample provider rather than from assay-based typing. Overall study results and their limits: The quantity of clinical and demographic metadata differed by source and by participant and was supplied without curation.

In the prospective study, participants were roughly 18 to 90 years old, resided in about two dozen geographic areas of the United States, and were enrolled through a virtual design. In the prospective study, cohorts were assigned on the basis of participant-reported clinical history obtained from a screening survey and a study questionnaire. Recovered participants in ImmuneRACE Cohort 3 were defined as having two consecutive negative NP/OP PCR tests, clearance from a healthcare professional, or resolution of symptoms. Each participant in the prospective study had whole blood, serum and a nasopharyngeal or oropharyngeal swab collected by mobile phlebotomists. Participants in the prospective study had the option to provide additional blood draws and questionnaires over a 2-month period. Before DNA extraction, blood samples from the prospective study were shipped at room temperature or frozen. The CDR3 sequence holds 17 residues, the cysteine and phenylalanine included. Only CDR3 DNA is held: 51 bases, read in frame from base 1. The germline V gene gives CDR1 as SGHVS and CDR2 as FQNEAQ. The germline ends are 12 bases apart after V is trimmed by 0 bases and J by 3 bases.

TCRbeta CDR3 regions were amplified from genomic DNA by means of the immunoSEQ Assay, a bias-controlled multiplex PCR. The study's processing was this. The number of nucleated cells in each sample was estimated by amplification of reference gene primers within the assay. Sequence reads were collapsed and filtered to measure the absolute abundance of every unique TCRbeta CDR3 rearrangement. For each sample, productive Simpson clonality was calculated as the square root of Simpson's diversity index across productive rearrangements. TCRdb mirrors the immuneACCESS table, restricted to in-frame sequences. Some clones are absent from its copies; in checked studies, under half trace to an unresolved V gene, and the reason for the others is unknown. V, J and clone size are those of that table, while D and trimming were read from the DNA. For this sample there are some 300,000 clones; around 89% appear just once. Clones ranked in the top ten supply about 9.5% of the sample.

Sequencing input: PBMCs or T cells enriched from blood (not recorded which). The receptor chain draws on TRBV7-8 and TRBJ1-6; a weak D assignment points to TRBD1 (5 bases agree). This clonotype originated in a middle-aged woman who had recovered from COVID-19. DNA sequence: TGTGCCAGCAGCTTAGCGATCCAGACAGTCTATAATTCACCCCTCCACTTT. It specifies CASSLAIQTVYNSPLHF. This CDR3, with the reference TRBV7-8 and TRBJ1-6 proteins standing in past its ends, gives the full variable domain GAGVSQSPRYKVAKRGQDVALRCDPISGHVSLFWYQQALGQGPEFLTYFQNEAQLDKSGLPSDRFFAERPEGSVSTLKIQRTQQEDSAVYLCASSLAIQTVYNSPLHFGNGTRLTVT.